This TCR beta chain was identified during a study of blood T cell repertoires in COVID-19. Study at large: In each case, the material was cDNA or gDNA derived from T cells, B-cell-depleted T cells, or PBMCs.

Trimming took off 3 bases at V and 2 bases at J, with 7 bases between the two ends. The germline CDR1 and CDR2 sequences are KGHSH and LQKENI. The CDR3 extends over 13 amino acids. Per the original methods: By means of reference gene primer amplification, nucleated cell counts were estimated. TCRdb keeps only in-frame clones here, not all; method: immunoSEQ multiplex PCR. V and J calls and clone size come straight from that table; D and trimming were deduced from the DNA. The top ten clones hold approximately 2.5% of a sample with approximately 220,000 clones, roughly 84% of them seen once. Material for sequencing was peripheral blood. This chain connects TRBV18 to TRBJ1-1; D unclear. This receptor was identified in a woman aged 55-69 years with acute or convalescent COVID-19. The CDR3 protein is CASSPRENTEAFF. The CDR3 region has the DNA TGTGCCAGCTCACCCCGGGAAAACACTGAAGCTTTCTTT. Filled out from reference TRBV18 and TRBJ1-1, the complete variable domain reads NAGVMQNPRHLVRRRGQEARLRCSPMKGHSHVYWYRQLPEEGLKFMVYLQKENIIDESGMPKERFSAEFPKEGPSILRIQQVVRGDSAAYFCASSPRENTEAFFGQGTRLTVV.